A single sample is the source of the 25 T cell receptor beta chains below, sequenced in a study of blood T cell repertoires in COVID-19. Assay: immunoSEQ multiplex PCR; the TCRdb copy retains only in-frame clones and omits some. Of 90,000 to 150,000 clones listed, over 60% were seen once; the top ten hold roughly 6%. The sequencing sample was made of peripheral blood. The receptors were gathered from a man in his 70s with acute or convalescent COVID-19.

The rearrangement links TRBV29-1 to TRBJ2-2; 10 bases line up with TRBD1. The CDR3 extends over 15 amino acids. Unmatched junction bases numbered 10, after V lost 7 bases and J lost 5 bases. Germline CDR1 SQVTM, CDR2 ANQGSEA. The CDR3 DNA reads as TGCAGCGGGGGTGACAGGGGGCTTCGGACCGGGGAGCTGTTTTTT. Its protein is CSGGDRGLRTGELFF.

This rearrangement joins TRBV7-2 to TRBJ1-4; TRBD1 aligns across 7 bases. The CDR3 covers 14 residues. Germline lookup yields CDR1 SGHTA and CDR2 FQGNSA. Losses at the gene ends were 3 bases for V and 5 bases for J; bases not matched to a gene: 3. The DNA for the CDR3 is TGTGCCAGCAGCTTGGACAGGCAAAATGAAAAACTGTTTTTT. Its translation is CASSLDRQNEKLFF. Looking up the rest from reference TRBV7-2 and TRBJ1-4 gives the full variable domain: GAGVSQSPSNKVTEKGKDVELRCDPISGHTALYWYRQSLGQGLEFLIYFQGNSAPDKSGLPSDRFSAERTGGSVSTLTIQRTQQEDSAVYLCASSLDRQNEKLFFGSGTQLSVL.

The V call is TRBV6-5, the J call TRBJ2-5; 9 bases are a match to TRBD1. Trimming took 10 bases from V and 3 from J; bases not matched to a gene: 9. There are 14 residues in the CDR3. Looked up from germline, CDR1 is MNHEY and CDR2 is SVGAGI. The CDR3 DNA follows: TGTGCCACCACCGGGACAGGGAAGAAAGAGACCCAGTACTTC. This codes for CATTGTGKKETQYF.

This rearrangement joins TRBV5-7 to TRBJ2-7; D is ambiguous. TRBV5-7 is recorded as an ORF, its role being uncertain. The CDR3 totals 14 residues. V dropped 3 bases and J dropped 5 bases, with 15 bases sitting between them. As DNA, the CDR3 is TGTGCCAGCAGCTCCCCGACAAGAACCAACGAGCAGTACTTC. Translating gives CASSSPTRTNEQYF.

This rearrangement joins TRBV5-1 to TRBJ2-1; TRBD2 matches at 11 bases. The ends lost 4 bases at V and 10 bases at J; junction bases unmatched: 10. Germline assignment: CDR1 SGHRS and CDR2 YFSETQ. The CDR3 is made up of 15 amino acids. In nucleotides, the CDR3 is TGCGCCAGCAGCATAACTAGCGGGAGTTTTCTGGAGCAGTTCTTC. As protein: CASSITSGSFLEQFF. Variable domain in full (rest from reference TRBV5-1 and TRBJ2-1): KAGVTQTPRYLIKTRGQQVTLSCSPISGHRSVSWYQQTPGQGLQFLFEYFSETQRNKGNFPGRFSGRQFSNSRSEMNVSTLELGDSALYLCASSITSGSFLEQFFGPGTRLTVL.

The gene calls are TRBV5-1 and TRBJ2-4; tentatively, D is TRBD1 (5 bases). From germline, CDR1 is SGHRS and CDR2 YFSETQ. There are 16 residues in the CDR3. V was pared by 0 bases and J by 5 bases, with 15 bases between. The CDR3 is CASSLAPSRGENIQYF. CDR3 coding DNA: TGCGCCAGCAGCTTGGCCCCGTCAAGGGGTGAAAACATTCAGTACTTC.

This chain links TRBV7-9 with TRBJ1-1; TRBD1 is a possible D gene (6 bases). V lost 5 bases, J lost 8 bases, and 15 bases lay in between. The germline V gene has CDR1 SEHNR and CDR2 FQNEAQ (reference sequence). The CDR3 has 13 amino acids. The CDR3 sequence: CASSPGQTLEAFF. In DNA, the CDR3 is TGTGCCAGCAGCCCCGGACAGACCCTCGAAGCTTTCTTT.

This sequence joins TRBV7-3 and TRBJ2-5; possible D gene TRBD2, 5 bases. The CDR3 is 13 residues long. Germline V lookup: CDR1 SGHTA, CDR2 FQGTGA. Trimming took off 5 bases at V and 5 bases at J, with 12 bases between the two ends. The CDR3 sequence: CASSPGSTETQYF. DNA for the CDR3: TGTGCCAGCAGCCCGGGATCGACGGAGACCCAGTACTTC.

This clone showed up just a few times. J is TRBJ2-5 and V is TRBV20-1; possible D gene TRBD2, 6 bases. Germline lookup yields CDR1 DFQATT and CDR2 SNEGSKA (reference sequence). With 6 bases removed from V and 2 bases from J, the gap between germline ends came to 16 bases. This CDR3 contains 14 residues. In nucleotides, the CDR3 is TGCAGTGCCAGTGAGGGAGGCTTTCAAGAGACCCAGTACTTC. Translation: CSASEGGFQETQYF.

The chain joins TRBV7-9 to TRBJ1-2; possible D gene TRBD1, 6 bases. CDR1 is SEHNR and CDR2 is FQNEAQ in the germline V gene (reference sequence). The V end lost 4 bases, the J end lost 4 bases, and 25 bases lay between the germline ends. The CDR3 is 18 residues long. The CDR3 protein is CASSWGPGQNQPFYGYTF. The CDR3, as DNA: TGTGCCAGCAGCTGGGGGCCAGGGCAAAATCAACCGTTCTATGGCTACACCTTC. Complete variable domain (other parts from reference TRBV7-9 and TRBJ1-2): DTGVSQNPRHKITKRGQNVTFRCDPISEHNRLYWYRQTLGQGPEFLTYFQNEAQLEKSRLLSDRFSAERPKGSFSTLEIQRTEQGDSAMYLCASSWGPGQNQPFYGYTFGSGTRLTVV.

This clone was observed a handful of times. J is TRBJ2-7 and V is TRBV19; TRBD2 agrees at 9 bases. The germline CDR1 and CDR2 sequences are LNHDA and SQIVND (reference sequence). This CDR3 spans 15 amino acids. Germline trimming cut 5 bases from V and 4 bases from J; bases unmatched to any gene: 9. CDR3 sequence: CASSLTTSGGYEQYF. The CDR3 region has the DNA TGTGCCAGTAGTCTAACGACTAGCGGAGGTTACGAGCAGTACTTC.

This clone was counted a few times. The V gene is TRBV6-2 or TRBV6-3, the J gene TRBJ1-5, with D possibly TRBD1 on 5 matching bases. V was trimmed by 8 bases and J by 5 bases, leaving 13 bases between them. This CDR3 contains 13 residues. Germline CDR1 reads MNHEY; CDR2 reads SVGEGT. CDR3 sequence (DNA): TGTGCCAGCGGCCCCTGGGGGGATCAGCCCCAGCATTTT. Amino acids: CASGPWGDQPQHF.

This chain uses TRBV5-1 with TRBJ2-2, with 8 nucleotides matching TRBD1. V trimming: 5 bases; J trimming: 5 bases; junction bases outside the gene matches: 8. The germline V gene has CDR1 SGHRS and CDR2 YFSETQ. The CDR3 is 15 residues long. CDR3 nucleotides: TGCGCCAGCAGTAATGGACAGGGAAATACCGGGGAGCTGTTTTTT. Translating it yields CASSNGQGNTGELFF. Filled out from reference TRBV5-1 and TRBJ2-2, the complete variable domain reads KAGVTQTPRYLIKTRGQQVTLSCSPISGHRSVSWYQQTPGQGLQFLFEYFSETQRNKGNFPGRFSGRQFSNSRSEMNVSTLELGDSALYLCASSNGQGNTGELFFGEGSRLTVL.

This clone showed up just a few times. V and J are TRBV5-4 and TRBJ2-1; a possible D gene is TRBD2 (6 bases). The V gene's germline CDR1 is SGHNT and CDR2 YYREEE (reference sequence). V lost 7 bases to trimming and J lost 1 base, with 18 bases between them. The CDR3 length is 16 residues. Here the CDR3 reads CASELLGGLSYNEQFF. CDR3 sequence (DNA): TGTGCCAGCGAACTACTGGGGGGTTTATCCTACAATGAGCAGTTCTTC.

The DNA of the CDR3 is TGTGCCAGCAGCTTATCTACAGGGCGAAGGCAAGAGACCCAGTACTTC. Protein sequence: CASSLSTGRRQETQYF. This chain connects TRBV7-6 to TRBJ2-5, with D perhaps matching TRBD1 (6 bases). Germline V gene sequence: CDR1 SGHVS, CDR2 FNYEAQ. This CDR3 has 16 residues. Trimming shortened V by 2 bases and J by 2 bases, and 15 bases separated the two germline ends.

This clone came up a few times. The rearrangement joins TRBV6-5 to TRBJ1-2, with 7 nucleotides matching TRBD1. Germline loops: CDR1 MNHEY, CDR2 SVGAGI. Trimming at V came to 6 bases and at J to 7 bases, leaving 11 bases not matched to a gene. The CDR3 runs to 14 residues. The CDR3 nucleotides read TGTGCCAGCAGGCCAAAGGGGGCGGCGGGTGGCTACACCTTC. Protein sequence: CASRPKGAAGGYTF.

The CDR3 coding sequence is TGTGCCTGCCGAAAAGGGGGCGAGTACACTGAAGCTTTCTTT. Its protein product is CACRKGGEYTEAFF. This chain uses TRBV6-5 with TRBJ1-1; 7 bases agree with TRBD1. This CDR3 has 14 amino acids. V was pared by 11 bases and J by 3 bases, with 12 bases of the junction left unmatched. The V gene's germline CDR1 is MNHEY and CDR2 SVGAGI.

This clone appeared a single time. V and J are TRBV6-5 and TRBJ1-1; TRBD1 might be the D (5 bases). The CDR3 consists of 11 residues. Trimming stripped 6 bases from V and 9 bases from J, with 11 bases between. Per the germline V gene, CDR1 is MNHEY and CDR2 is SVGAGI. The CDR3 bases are TGTGCCAGCAGGGGCAGGGTTCAAGCTTTCTTT. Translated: CASRGRVQAFF.

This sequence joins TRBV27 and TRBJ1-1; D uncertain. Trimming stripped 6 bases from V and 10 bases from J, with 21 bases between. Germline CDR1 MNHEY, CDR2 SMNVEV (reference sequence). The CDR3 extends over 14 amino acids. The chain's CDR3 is CASRIIAGGVGAFF. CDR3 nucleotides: TGTGCCAGCAGAATCATAGCGGGAGGAGTTGGAGCTTTCTTT.

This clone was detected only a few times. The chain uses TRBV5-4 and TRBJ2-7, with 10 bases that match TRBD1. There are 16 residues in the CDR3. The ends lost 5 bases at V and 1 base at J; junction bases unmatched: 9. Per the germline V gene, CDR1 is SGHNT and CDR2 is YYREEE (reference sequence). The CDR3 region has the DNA TGTGCCAGCAGTCCGGCCGGGGGACAGGGGTCCTACGAGCAGTACTTC. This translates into CASSPAGGQGSYEQYF.

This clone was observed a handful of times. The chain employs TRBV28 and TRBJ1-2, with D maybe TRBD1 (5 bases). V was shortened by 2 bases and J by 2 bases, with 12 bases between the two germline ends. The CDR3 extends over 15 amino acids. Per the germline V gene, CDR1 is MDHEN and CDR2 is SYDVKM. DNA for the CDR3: TGTGCCAGCAGTTTACCCCAGGGCCTAAACTATGGCTACACCTTC. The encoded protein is CASSLPQGLNYGYTF.

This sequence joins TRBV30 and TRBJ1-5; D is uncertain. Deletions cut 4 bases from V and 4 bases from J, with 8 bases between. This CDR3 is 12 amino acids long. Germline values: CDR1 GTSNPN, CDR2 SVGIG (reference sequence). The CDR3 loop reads CAWNEQNQPQHF. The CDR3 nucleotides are TGTGCCTGGAATGAACAGAATCAGCCCCAGCATTTT.

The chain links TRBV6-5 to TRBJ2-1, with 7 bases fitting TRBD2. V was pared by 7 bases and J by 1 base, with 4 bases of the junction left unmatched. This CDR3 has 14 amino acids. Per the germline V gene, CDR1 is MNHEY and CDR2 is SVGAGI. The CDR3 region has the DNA TGTGCCAGCACCAAGCGGGATTCCTACAATGAGCAGTTCTTC. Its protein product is CASTKRDSYNEQFF.

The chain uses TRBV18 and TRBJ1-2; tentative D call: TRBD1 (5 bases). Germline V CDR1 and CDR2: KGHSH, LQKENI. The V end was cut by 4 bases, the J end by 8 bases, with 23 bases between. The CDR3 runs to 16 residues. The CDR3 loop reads CASSQDIRPRDLGYTF. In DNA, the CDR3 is TGTGCCAGCTCACAGGACATTAGGCCCCGGGACTTAGGCTACACCTTC.

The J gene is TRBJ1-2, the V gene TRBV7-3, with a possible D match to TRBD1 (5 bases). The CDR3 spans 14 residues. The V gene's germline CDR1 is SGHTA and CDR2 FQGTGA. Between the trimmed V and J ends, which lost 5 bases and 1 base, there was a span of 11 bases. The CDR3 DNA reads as TGTGCCAGCAGCCCGGTGGGGGGTAACTATGGCTACACCTTC. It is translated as CASSPVGGNYGYTF.